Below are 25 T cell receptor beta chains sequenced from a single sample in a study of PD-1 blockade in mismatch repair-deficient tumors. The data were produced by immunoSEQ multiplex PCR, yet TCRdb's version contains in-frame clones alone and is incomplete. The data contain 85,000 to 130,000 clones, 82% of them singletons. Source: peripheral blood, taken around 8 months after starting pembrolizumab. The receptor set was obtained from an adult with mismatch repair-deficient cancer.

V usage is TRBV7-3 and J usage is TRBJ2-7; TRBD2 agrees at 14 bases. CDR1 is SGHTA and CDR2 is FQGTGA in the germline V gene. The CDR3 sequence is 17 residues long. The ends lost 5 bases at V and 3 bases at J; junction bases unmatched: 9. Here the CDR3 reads CASSPGTSGSWDYEQYF. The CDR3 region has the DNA TGTGCCAGCAGCCCGGGGACTAGCGGGAGTTGGGACTACGAGCAGTACTTC.

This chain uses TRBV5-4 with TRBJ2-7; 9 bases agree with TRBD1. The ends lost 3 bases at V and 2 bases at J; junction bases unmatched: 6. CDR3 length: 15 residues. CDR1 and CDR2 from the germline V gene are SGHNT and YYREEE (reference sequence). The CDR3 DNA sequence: TGTGCCAGCAGCTCTAGGACAGGGGAAACCTACGAGCAGTACTTC. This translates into CASSSRTGETYEQYF.

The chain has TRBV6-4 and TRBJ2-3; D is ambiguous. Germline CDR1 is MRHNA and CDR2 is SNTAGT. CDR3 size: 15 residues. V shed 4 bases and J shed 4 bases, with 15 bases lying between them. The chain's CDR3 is CASSVVRVFADTQYF. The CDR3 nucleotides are TGTGCCAGCAGTGTAGTTAGGGTCTTTGCAGATACGCAGTATTTT.

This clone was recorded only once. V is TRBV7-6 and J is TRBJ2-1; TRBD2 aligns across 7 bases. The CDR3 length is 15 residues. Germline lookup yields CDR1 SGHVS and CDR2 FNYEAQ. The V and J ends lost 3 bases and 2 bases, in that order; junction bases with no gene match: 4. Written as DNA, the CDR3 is TGTGCCAGCAGCTTCCAGCGGGGCCCCTACAATGAGCAGTTCTTC. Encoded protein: CASSFQRGPYNEQFF.

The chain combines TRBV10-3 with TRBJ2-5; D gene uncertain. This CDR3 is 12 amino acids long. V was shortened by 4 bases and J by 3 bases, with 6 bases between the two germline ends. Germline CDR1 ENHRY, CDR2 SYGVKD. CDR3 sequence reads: CAISGSEETQYF. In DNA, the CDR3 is TGTGCCATCAGTGGTTCAGAAGAGACCCAGTACTTC.

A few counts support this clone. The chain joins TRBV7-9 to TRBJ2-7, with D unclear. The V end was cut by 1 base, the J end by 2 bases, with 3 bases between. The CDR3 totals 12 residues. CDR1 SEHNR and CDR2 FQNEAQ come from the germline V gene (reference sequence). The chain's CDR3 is CASSLGAYEQYF. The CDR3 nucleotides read TGTGCCAGCAGCTTAGGTGCCTACGAGCAGTACTTC.

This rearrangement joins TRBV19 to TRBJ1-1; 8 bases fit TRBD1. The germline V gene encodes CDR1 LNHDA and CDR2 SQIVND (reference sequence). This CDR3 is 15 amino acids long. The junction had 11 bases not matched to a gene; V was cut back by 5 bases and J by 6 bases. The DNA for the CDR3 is TGTGCCAGTAGTCAAGAGCCCGGGACAGGATCTGAAGCTTTCTTT. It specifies CASSQEPGTGSEAFF.

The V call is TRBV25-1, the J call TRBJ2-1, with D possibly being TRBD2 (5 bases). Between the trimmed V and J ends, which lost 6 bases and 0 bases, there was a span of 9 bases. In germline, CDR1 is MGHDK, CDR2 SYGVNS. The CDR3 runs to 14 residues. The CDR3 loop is CASRRANSYNEQFF. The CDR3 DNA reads TGTGCCAGCAGGCGGGCGAACTCCTACAATGAGCAGTTCTTC.

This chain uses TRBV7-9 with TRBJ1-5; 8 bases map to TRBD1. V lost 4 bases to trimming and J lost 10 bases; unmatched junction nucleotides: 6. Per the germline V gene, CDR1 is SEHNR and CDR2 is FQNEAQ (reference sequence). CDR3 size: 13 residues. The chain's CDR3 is CASSSGQVSPQHF. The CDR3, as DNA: TGTGCCAGCAGCTCGGGACAGGTCAGTCCCCAGCATTTT.

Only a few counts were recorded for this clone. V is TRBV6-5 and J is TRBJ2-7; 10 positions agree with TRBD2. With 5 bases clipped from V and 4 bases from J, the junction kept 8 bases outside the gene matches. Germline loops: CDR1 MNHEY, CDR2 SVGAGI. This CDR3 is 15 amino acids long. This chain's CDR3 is CASSRSTSGQYEQYF. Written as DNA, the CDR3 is TGTGCCAGCAGTCGCTCGACTAGCGGGCAATACGAGCAGTACTTC.

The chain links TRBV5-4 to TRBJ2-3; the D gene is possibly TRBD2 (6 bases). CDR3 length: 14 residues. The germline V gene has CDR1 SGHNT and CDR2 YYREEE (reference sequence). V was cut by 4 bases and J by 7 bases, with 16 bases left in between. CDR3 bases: TGTGCCAGCAGCCTCGGCGGGGATACGAATACGCAGTATTTT. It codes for CASSLGGDTNTQYF.

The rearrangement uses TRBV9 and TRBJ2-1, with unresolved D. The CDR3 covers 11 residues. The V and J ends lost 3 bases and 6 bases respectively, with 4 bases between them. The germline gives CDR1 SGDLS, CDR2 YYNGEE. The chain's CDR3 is CASSDLNEQFF. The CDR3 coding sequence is TGTGCCAGCAGCGACCTCAATGAGCAGTTCTTC.

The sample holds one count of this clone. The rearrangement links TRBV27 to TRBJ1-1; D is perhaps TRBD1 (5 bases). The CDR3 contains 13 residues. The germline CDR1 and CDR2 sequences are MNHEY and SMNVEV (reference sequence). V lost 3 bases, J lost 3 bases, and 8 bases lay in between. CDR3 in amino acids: CASSLGVDTEAFF. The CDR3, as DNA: TGTGCCAGCAGTTTGGGGGTTGACACTGAAGCTTTCTTT.

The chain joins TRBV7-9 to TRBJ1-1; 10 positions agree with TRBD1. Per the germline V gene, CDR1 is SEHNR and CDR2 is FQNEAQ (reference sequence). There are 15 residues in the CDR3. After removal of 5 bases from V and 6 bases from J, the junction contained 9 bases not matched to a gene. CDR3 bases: TGTGCCAGCAGCCCTGAGACAGGGGGCTCCGCTGAAGCTTTCTTT. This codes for CASSPETGGSAEAFF. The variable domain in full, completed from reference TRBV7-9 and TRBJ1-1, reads DTGVSQNPRHKITKRGQNVTFRCDPISEHNRLYWYRQTLGQGPEFLTYFQNEAQLEKSRLLSDRFSAERPKGSFSTLEIQRTEQGDSAMYLCASSPETGGSAEAFFGQGTRLTVV.

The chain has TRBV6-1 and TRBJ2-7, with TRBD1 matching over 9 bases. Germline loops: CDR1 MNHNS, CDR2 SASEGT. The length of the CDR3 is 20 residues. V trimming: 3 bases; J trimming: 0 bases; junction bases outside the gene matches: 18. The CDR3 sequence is CASSEAYPGQGVLGSYEQYF. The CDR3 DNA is TGTGCCAGCAGTGAGGCTTACCCGGGACAGGGTGTGCTGGGCTCCTACGAGCAGTACTTC.

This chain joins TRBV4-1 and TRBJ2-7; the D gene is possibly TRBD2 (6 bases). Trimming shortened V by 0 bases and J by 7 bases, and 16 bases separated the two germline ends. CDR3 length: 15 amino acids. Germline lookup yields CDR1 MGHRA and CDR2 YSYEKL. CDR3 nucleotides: TGCGCCAGCAGCCAAGATGGGACGGGGGTGAGGGAGCAGTACTTC. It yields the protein CASSQDGTGVREQYF.

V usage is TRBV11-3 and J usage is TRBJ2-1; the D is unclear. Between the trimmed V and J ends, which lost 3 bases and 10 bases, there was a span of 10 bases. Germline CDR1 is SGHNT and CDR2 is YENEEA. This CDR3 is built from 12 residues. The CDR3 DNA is TGTGCCAGCAGCTTTTTGAGTCCCGAGCAGTTCTTC. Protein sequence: CASSFLSPEQFF.

The CDR3 sequence is CASSFDRGTGRMFF. The DNA for the CDR3 is TGTGCCAGCAGTTTCGACCGGGGGACAGGGCGGATGTTTTTT. This chain connects TRBV2 to TRBJ1-4, with 9 bases identical to TRBD1. Germline CDR1 is SNHLY and CDR2 is FYNNEI. The V gene end was trimmed by 5 bases and the J gene end by 15 bases; junction bases not matched to a gene: 13. CDR3 size: 14 residues.

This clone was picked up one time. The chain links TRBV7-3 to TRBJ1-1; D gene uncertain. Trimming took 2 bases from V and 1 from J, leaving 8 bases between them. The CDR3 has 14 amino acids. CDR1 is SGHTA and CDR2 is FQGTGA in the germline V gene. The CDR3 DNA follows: TGTGCCAGCAGCTTAGGCCAACCGAACACTGAAGCTTTCTTT. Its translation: CASSLGQPNTEAFF.

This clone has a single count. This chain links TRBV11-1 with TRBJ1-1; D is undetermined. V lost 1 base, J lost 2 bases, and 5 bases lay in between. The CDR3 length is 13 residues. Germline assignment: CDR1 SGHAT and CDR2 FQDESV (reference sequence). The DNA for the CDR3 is TGTGCCAGCAGCTTAGGGCGAAACACTGAAGCTTTCTTT. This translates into CASSLGRNTEAFF.

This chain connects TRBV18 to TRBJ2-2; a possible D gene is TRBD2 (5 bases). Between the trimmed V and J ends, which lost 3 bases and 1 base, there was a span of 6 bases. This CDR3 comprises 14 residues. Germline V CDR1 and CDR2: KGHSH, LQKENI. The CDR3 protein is CASSPGGNTGELFF. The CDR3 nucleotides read TGTGCCAGCTCACCCGGAGGGAACACCGGGGAGCTGTTTTTT.

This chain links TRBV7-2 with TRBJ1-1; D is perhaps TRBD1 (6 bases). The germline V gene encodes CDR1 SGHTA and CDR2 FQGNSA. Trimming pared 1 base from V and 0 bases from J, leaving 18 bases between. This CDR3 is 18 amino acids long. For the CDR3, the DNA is TGTGCCAGCAGCTTAGTTCCCCAGGGGCGCGGTATGAACACTGAAGCTTTCTTT. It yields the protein CASSLVPQGRGMNTEAFF.

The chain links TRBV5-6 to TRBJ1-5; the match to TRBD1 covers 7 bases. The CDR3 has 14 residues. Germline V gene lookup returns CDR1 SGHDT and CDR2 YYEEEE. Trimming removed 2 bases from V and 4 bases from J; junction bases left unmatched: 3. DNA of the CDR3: TGTGCCAGCAGCTTCTGGGGACAGAATCAGCCCCAGCATTTT. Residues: CASSFWGQNQPQHF.

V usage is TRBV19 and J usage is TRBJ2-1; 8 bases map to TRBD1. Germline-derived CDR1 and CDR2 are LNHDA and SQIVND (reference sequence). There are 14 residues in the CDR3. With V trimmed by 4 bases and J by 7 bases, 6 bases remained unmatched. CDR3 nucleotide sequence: TGTGCCAGTAGTAACCAGGGGGCGAAAAATGAGCAGTTCTTC. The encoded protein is CASSNQGAKNEQFF. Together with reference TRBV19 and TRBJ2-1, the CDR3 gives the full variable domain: DGGITQSPKYLFRKEGQNVTLSCEQNLNHDAMYWYRQDPGQGLRLIYYSQIVNDFQKGDIAEGYSVSREKKESFPLTVTSAQKNPTAFYLCASSNQGAKNEQFFGPGTRLTVL.

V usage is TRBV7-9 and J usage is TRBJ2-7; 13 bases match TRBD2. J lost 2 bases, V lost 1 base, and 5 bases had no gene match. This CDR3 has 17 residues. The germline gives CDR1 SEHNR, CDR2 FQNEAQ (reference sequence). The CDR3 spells CASSLGTSGSSTYEQYF. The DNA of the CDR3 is TGTGCCAGCAGCTTAGGGACTAGCGGGAGTTCTACCTACGAGCAGTACTTC.